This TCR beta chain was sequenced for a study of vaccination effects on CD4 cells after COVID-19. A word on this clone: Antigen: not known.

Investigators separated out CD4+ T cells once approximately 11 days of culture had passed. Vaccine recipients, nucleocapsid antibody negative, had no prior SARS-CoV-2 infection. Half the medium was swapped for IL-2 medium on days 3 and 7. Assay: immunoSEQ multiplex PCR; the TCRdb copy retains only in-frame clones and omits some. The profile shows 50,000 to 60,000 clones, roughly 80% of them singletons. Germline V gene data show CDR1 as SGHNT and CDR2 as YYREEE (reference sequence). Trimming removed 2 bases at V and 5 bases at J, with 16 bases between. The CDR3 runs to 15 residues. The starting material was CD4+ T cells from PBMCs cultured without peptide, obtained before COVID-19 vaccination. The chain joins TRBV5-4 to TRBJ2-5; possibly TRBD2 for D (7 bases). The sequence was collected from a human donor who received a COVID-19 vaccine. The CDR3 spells CASSLRGGAAETQYF. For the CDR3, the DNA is TGTGCCAGCAGCTTAAGGGGGGGGGCGGCGGAGACCCAGTACTTC.